Each of the 20 T cell receptor beta chains below was sequenced from the same sample in a study of blood T cell repertoires in COVID-19. Sequencing was performed with immunoSEQ multiplex PCR; in TCRdb, only in-frame clones are kept and a portion is missing. Of tens of thousands of clones listed, approximately 80% were seen once; the top ten hold nearly 5%. The sequencing sample was made of peripheral blood. These receptors were collected from a woman aged 80 or over with active or convalescent COVID-19.

The chain carries TRBV6-5 and TRBJ2-7; 7 bases line up with TRBD1. CDR1 and CDR2 from the germline V gene are MNHEY and SVGAGI. This CDR3 comprises 12 residues. V gave up 7 bases and J gave up 4 bases; unmatched junction bases: 4. DNA of the CDR3: TGTGCCAGCAAGACAGGGAAATACGAGCAGTACTTC. Protein: CASKTGKYEQYF.

This chain connects TRBV18 to TRBJ2-2; D may be TRBD1 (6 bases). Germline V lookup: CDR1 KGHSH, CDR2 LQKENI. V lost 0 bases to trimming and J lost 4 bases, with 9 bases between them. This CDR3 region has 15 residues. The CDR3 protein is CASSPPDRSTGELFF. CDR3 nucleotide sequence: TGTGCCAGCTCACCACCCGACAGGAGCACCGGGGAGCTGTTTTTT.

V usage is TRBV20-1 and J usage is TRBJ2-1; perhaps TRBD2 as D (5 bases). V was pared by 6 bases and J by 7 bases, with 10 bases between. The CDR3 sequence is 11 residues long. Germline V gives CDR1 DFQATT, CDR2 SNEGSKA (reference sequence). The CDR3 loop is CSASLVNEQFF. Here the CDR3 DNA reads TGCAGTGCCTCACTAGTGAATGAGCAGTTCTTC.

By its share, this clone is medium-sized. J is TRBJ2-3 and V is TRBV5-4, with 13 bases matching TRBD2. Germline V CDR1 and CDR2: SGHNT, YYREEE (reference sequence). CDR3 length equals 17 residues. The V segment lost 4 bases and the J segment 1 base; nucleotides outside the gene matches: 6. The CDR3 DNA is TGTGCCAGCAGCCTCGGCGGGACTAGCGGGGGCACAGATACGCAGTATTTT. This gives the protein CASSLGGTSGGTDTQYF. The variable domain in full, completed from reference TRBV5-4 and TRBJ2-3, reads ETGVTQSPTHLIKTRGQQVTLRCSSQSGHNTVSWYQQALGQGPQFIFQYYREEENGRGNFPPRFSGLQFPNYSSELNVNALELDDSALYLCASSLGGTSGGTDTQYFGPGTRLTVL.

The chain is built from TRBV5-1 and TRBJ1-2; 9 bases agree with TRBD1. CDR1 and CDR2 from the germline V gene are SGHRS and YFSETQ. The V gene end was trimmed by 2 bases and the J gene end by 8 bases; junction bases not matched to a gene: 4. The CDR3 loop spans 13 amino acids. This CDR3 reads CASSFDRGKGYTF. CDR3 nucleotide sequence: TGCGCCAGCAGCTTCGACAGGGGGAAGGGCTACACCTTC.

This clone was seen more than once but under ten times. This sequence joins TRBV24-1 and TRBJ2-7, with a tentative D call TRBD2 (5 bases). Trimming took off 3 bases at V and 9 bases at J, with 14 bases between the two ends. CDR1 and CDR2 from the germline V gene are KGHDR and SFDVKD. This CDR3 spans 13 amino acids. The CDR3 sequence: CATSDRGLVRQYF. CDR3 bases: TGTGCCACCAGTGATCGGGGTTTAGTACGGCAGTACTTC.

This clone appeared once. V gene TRBV28 combines with J gene TRBJ1-1; D is unresolved. The V gene's germline CDR1 is MDHEN and CDR2 SYDVKM. The CDR3 has 13 residues. V dropped 2 bases and J dropped 1 base, with 5 bases sitting between them. CDR3 nucleotides: TGTGCCAGCAGTTTAACACGGAACACTGAAGCTTTCTTT. Translated: CASSLTRNTEAFF.

The chain recombines TRBV19 with TRBJ1-4; TRBD1 is a possible D gene (6 bases). V lost 4 bases and J 6 bases, leaving 12 bases between the germline ends. CDR1 and CDR2 from the germline V gene are LNHDA and SQIVND (reference sequence). This CDR3 contains 14 residues. CDR3 DNA sequence: TGTGCCAGTAGTAGGGGACAACCTCATGAAAAACTGTTTTTT. Amino acids: CASSRGQPHEKLFF.

This chain joins TRBV9 and TRBJ1-2, with 7 bases matching TRBD1. The CDR3 spans 15 residues. Unmatched junction bases numbered 7, after V lost 1 base and J lost 4 bases. CDR1 is SGDLS, CDR2 YYNGEE, per germline. CDR3 bases: TGTGCCAGCAGCGTAAGCGTAGGGGACAGCTATGGCTACACCTTC. Translated: CASSVSVGDSYGYTF.

Remarks on this clone: Its ends do not fully match the called genes, so a read error is possible. V and J are TRBV11-3 and TRBJ2-7; 11 positions agree with TRBD2. Germline V lookup: CDR1 SGHNT, CDR2 YENEEA. The CDR3 runs to 13 residues. The CDR3, as DNA: TGTGCCAGCAGATTAGCGGGAGGGTACGAGCAGTACTTC. Its translation: CASRLAGGYEQYF.

The chain couples TRBV24-1 to TRBJ2-7; 8 nucleotides line up with TRBD1. Trimming took 3 bases from V and 2 from J; bases not matched to a gene: 5. Germline lookup yields CDR1 KGHDR and CDR2 SFDVKD. CDR3 length equals 15 residues. The CDR3 bases are TGTGCCACCAGTGATCCTCGGGACAGGACCTACGAGCAGTACTTC. It specifies CATSDPRDRTYEQYF.

CDR3 bases: TGTGCCAGCAGTTTAGCGACAGGGACTGGAAACACCATATATTTT. This codes for CASSLATGTGNTIYF. The rearrangement joins TRBV28 to TRBJ1-3, with TRBD1 matching over 7 bases. The germline CDR1 and CDR2 sequences are MDHEN and SYDVKM. The CDR3 spans 15 residues. V shed 2 bases, J shed 2 bases, and the junction held 3 bases outside the gene matches.

This clone was observed a single time. The V gene is TRBV6-1, the J gene TRBJ1-1; D is undetermined. CDR1 is MNHNS and CDR2 is SASEGT in the germline V gene. CDR3 size: 15 residues. Trimming pared 3 bases from V and 4 bases from J, leaving 15 bases between. The CDR3 nucleotides read TGTGCCAGCAGTGAGAGGGCCACCTGGGGCACTGAAGCTTTCTTT. Translating it yields CASSERATWGTEAFF.

The CDR3 loop is CASSFVQGFDEKLFF. CDR3 bases: TGTGCCAGCAGTTTTGTACAGGGATTCGATGAAAAACTGTTTTTT. This sequence joins TRBV27 and TRBJ1-4; possibly TRBD1 for D (6 bases). Germline-derived CDR1 and CDR2 are MNHEY and SMNVEV (reference sequence). V was shortened by 3 bases and J by 6 bases, with 14 bases between the two germline ends. The CDR3 runs to 15 residues. The whole variable domain, remainder taken from reference TRBV27 and TRBJ1-4, is EAQVTQNPRYLITVTGKKLTVTCSQNMNHEYMSWYRQDPGLGLRQIYYSMNVEVTDKGDVPEGYKVSRKEKRNFPLILESPSPNQTSLYFCASSFVQGFDEKLFFGSGTQLSVL.

The rearrangement joins TRBV6-4 to TRBJ2-1, with 12 bases aligning to TRBD2. The junction had 4 bases not matched to a gene; V was cut back by 0 bases and J by 4 bases. The CDR3 is made up of 17 amino acids. Per the germline V gene, CDR1 is MRHNA and CDR2 is SNTAGT. The CDR3 protein is CASSDSASGGDYNEQFF. CDR3 DNA: TGTGCCAGCAGTGACTCGGCTAGCGGGGGGGATTACAATGAGCAGTTCTTC.

The chain recombines TRBV9 with TRBJ1-1; D ambiguous. V was clipped by 1 base and J by 7 bases, with 11 bases between them. This CDR3 has 13 amino acids. The germline V gene encodes CDR1 SGDLS and CDR2 YYNGEE. CDR3 region: CASSVLTGVEAFF. For the CDR3, the DNA is TGTGCCAGCAGCGTATTAACCGGGGTTGAAGCTTTCTTT.

V gene TRBV10-2 combines with J gene TRBJ1-1; the match to TRBD1 covers 9 bases. V gave up 6 bases and J gave up 6 bases; unmatched junction bases: 8. This CDR3 is built from 14 residues. Germline CDR1 is WSHSY and CDR2 is SAAADI. The CDR3 is CASRPGQGGPEAFF. The CDR3 bases are TGCGCCAGCAGACCGGGACAGGGAGGCCCTGAAGCTTTCTTT.

V is TRBV7-9 and J is TRBJ2-5; 7 bases align to TRBD1. The CDR3 covers 14 residues. Germline V gene data show CDR1 as SEHNR and CDR2 as FQNEAQ (reference sequence). V shed 5 bases, J shed 4 bases, and the junction held 7 bases outside the gene matches. DNA of the CDR3: TGTGCCAGCAGCGAAGACAGGGTAGGAGAGACCCAGTACTTC. Its protein is CASSEDRVGETQYF.

This clone showed up just once. The gene calls are TRBV7-2 and TRBJ2-3; 9 bases fit TRBD2. Germline V gives CDR1 SGHTA, CDR2 FQGNSA. Germline trimming cut 0 bases from V and 5 bases from J; bases unmatched to any gene: 3. The CDR3 sequence is 15 residues long. CDR3 amino acids: CASSLAPSGVDTQYF. DNA of the CDR3: TGTGCCAGCAGCTTAGCGCCTAGCGGGGTAGATACGCAGTATTTT.

This clone was recorded once. The rearrangement uses TRBV4-1 and TRBJ1-2; 8 positions match TRBD1. The CDR3 has 15 amino acids. Germline CDR1 MGHRA, CDR2 YSYEKL. With 1 base clipped from V and 3 bases from J, the junction kept 4 bases outside the gene matches. CDR3 nucleotide sequence: TGCGCCAGCAGCCAAGCGGACAGGGAGGACTATGGCTACACCTTC. Translating gives CASSQADREDYGYTF.